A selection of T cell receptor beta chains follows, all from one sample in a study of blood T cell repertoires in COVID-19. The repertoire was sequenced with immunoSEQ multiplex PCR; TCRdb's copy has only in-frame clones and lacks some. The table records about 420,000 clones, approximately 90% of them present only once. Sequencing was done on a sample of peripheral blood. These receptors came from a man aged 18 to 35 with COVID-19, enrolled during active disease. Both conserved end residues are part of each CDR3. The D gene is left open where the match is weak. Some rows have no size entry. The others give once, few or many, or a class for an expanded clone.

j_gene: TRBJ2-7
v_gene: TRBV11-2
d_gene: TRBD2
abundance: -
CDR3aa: CASSLGGGLKMEQYF
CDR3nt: TGTGCCAGCAGCTTAGGGGGGGGACTCAAAATGGAGCAGTACTTC

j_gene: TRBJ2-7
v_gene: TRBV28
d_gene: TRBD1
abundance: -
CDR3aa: CASSPSPPGQGLHEQYF
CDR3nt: TGTGCCAGCAGTCCCAGTCCCCCGGGACAGGGGTTGCACGAGCAGTACTTC

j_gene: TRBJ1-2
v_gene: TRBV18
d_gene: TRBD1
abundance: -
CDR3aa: CASSPDRDYGYTF
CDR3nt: TGTGCCAGCTCACCTGACAGGGACTATGGCTACACCTTC

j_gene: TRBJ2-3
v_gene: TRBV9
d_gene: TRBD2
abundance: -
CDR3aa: CASSSQPGLAGEVRYF
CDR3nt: TGTGCCAGCAGTTCTCAACCGGGACTAGCGGGCGAGGTGAGGTATTTT

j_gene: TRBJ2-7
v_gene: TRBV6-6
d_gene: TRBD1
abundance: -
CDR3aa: CASSLMTGLSYEQYF
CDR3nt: TGTGCCAGCAGTTTAATGACAGGGCTTTCCTACGAGCAGTACTTC

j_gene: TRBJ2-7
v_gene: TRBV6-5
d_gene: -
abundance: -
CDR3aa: CASTKDRSGEQYF
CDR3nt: TGTGCCAGCACTAAAGACAGGTCTGGTGAGCAGTACTTC

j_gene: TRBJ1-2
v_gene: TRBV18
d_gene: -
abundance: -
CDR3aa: CASSPERTVSYGYTF
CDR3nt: TGTGCCAGCTCACCGGAGAGGACAGTTAGCTATGGCTACACCTTC

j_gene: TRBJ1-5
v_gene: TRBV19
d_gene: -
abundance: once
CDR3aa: CASSIRQNNQPQHF
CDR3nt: TGTGCCAGTAGTATAAGACAGAACAATCAGCCCCAGCATTTT

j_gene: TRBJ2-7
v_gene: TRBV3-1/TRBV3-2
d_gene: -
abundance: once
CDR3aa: CASSQGETENYEQYF
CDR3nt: TGTGCCAGCAGCCAAGGAGAAACAGAGAACTACGAGCAGTACTTC

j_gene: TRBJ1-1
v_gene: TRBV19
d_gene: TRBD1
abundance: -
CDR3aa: CASRQAGGMTEAFF
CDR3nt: TGTGCCAGTAGACAGGCAGGGGGAATGACTGAAGCTTTCTTT

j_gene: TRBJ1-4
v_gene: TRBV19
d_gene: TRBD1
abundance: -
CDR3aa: CASSFDRVGEKLFF
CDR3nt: TGTGCCAGTAGTTTCGACAGGGTCGGGGAAAAACTGTTTTTT

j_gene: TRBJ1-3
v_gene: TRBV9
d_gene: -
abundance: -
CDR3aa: CASSVDGHLSGNTIYF
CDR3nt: TGTGCCAGCAGCGTAGACGGACACCTCTCTGGAAACACCATATATTTT

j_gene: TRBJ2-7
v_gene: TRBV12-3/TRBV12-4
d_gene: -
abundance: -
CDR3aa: CASSLPEVGEQYF
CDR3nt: TGTGCCAGCAGTCTTCCTGAGGTCGGCGAGCAGTACTTC

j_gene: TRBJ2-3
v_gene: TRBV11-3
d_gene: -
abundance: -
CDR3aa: CASNLQGSSDTQYF
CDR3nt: TGTGCCAGCAACCTACAGGGCTCTTCAGATACGCAGTATTTT

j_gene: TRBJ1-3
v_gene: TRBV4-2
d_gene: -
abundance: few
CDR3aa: CASSQGVGANGNTIYF
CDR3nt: TGTGCCAGCAGCCAAGGGGTGGGGGCGAACGGAAACACCATATATTTT

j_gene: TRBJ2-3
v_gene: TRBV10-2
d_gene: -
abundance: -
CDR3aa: CASSEARGTQYF
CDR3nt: TGCGCCAGCAGTGAGGCTCGCGGGACGCAGTATTTT

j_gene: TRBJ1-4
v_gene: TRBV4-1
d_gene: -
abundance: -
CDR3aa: CASSPYGGSGEKLFF
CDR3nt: TGCGCCAGCAGCCCGTATGGGGGGAGCGGCGAAAAACTGTTTTTT

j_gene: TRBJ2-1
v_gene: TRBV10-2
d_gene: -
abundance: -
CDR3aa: CASSLASENNEQFF
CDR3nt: TGCGCCAGCTCCCTAGCTAGCGAGAACAATGAGCAGTTCTTC

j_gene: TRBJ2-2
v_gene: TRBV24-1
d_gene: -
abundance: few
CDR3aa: CATSERHHTGELFF
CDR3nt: TGTGCCACCAGTGAACGACATCACACCGGGGAGCTGTTTTTT

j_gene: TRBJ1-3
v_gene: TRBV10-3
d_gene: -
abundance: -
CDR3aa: CAISDQNSSGNTIYF
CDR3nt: TGTGCCATCAGTGACCAGAACAGCTCTGGAAACACCATATATTTT

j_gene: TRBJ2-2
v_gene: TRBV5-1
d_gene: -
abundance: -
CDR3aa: CASSLVGRRAPGGELFF
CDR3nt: TGCGCCAGCAGCTTGGTGGGCCGCAGGGCTCCGGGCGGGGAGCTGTTTTTT

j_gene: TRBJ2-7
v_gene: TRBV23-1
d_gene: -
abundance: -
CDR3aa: CASPRRDYEQYF
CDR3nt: TGCGCCAGCCCCCGCAGGGACTACGAGCAGTACTTC

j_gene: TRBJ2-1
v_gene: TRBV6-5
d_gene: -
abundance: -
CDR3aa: CASSKEGSYNEQFF
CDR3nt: TGTGCCAGCAGCAAAGAGGGCTCCTACAATGAGCAGTTCTTC

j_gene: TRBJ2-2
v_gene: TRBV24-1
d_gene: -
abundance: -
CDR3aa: CATSDLRTGGGTGELFF
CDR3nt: TGTGCCACCAGTGACCTTCGTACAGGGGGAGGGACCGGGGAGCTGTTTTTT

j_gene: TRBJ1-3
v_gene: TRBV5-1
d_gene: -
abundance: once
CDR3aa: CASSTLTRASGNTIYF
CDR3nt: TGCGCCAGCAGCACCTTGACACGTGCCTCTGGAAACACCATATATTTT

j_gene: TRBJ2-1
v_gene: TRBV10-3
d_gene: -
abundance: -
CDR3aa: CAISSAGSYNEQFF
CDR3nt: TGTGCCATCTCGAGCGCCGGCTCCTACAATGAGCAGTTCTTC

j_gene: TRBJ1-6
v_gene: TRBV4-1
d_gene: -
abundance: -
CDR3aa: CASSQGQINSPLHF
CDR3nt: TGCGCCAGCAGCCAAGGGCAGATTAATTCACCCCTCCACTTT

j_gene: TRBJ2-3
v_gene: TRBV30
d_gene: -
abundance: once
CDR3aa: CAWCPGTWDLYF
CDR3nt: TGTGCCTGGTGCCCCGGGACCTGGGACTTGTATTTT

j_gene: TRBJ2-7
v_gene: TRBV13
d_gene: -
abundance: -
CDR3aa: CASSPGWPYYEQYF
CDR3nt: TGTGCCAGCAGCCCCGGGTGGCCCTATTACGAGCAGTACTTC

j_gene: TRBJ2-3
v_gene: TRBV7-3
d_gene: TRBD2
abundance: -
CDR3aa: CASSLTREGLDTQYF
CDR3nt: TGTGCCAGCAGCTTAACGCGGGAGGGCCTTGATACGCAGTATTTT

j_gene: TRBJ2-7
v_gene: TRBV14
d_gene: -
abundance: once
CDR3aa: CASSQVSGAGDSYEQYF
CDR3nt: TGTGCCAGCAGCCAAGTTTCAGGGGCGGGAGACTCCTACGAGCAGTACTTC

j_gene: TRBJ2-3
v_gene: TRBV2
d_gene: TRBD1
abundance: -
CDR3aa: CATGDRTFTDTQYF
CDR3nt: TGTGCCACTGGGGACAGGACGTTCACAGATACGCAGTATTTT

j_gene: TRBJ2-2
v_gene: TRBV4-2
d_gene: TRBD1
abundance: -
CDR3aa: CASSSNRGPGELFF
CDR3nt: TGTGCCAGCAGCTCTAATAGGGGGCCCGGGGAGCTGTTTTTT

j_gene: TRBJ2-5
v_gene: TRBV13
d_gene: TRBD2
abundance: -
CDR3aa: CASSLAPGGKETQYF
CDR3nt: TGTGCCAGCAGCTTAGCTCCGGGGGGAAAAGAGACCCAGTACTTC

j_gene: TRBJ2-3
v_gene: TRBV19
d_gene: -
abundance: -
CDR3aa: CATTPGSAEEDTQYF
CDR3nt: TGTGCCACTACGCCGGGCTCAGCGGAGGAGGATACGCAGTATTTT

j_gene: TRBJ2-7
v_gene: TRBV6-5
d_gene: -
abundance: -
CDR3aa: CASSPGSGRPYEQYF
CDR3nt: TGTGCCAGCAGTCCGGGGTCAGGAAGACCCTACGAGCAGTACTTC

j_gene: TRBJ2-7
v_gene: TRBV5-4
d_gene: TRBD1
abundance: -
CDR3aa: CASSLPGTVVYEQYF
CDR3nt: TGTGCCAGCAGCTTGCCGGGGACAGTGGTCTACGAGCAGTACTTC

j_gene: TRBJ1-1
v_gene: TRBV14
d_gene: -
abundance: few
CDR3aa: CASSQRYREGYTEAFF
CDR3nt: TGTGCCAGCAGCCAACGGTACAGGGAGGGATACACTGAAGCTTTCTTT

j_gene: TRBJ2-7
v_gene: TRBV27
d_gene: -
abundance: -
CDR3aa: CASSAGYNYEQYF
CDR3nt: TGTGCCAGCAGTGCGGGGTACAACTACGAGCAGTACTTC

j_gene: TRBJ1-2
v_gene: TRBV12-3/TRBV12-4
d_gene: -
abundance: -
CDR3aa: CASSLVTRGGYTF
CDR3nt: TGTGCCAGCAGTTTAGTTACTAGAGGTGGCTACACCTTC

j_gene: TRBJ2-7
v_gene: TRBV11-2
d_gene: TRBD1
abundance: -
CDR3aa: CASSSGTGSYEQYF
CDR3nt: TGTGCCAGCAGCTCCGGGACAGGCTCCTACGAGCAGTACTTC

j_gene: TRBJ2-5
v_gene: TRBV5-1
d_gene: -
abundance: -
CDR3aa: CASSFTAGVGGETQYF
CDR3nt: TGCGCCAGCAGCTTCACGGCTGGGGTCGGGGGAGAGACCCAGTACTTC

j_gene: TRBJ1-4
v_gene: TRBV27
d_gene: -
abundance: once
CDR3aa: CASRWTATNEKLFF
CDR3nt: TGTGCCAGCAGGTGGACAGCGACTAATGAAAAACTGTTTTTT

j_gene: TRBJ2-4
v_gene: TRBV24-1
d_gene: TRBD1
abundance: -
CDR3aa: CATSDQDRGRGKNIQYF
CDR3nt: TGTGCCACCAGTGATCAGGACAGGGGTCGGGGCAAAAACATTCAGTACTTC

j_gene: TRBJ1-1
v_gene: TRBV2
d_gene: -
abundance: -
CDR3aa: CASSLQENTEAFF
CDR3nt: TGTGCCAGCAGTCTACAGGAAAACACTGAAGCTTTCTTT

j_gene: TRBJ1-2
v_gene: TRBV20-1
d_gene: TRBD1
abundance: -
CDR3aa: CSASRGQAGYTF
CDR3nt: TGCAGTGCTAGTAGGGGACAGGCTGGCTACACCTTC

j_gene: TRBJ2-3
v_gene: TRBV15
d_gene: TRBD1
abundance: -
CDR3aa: CATSREHAGVWRQGAPVTQYF
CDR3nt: TGTGCCACCAGCAGAGAGCATGCGGGTGTTTGGAGACAGGGGGCGCCAGTTACGCAGTATTTT

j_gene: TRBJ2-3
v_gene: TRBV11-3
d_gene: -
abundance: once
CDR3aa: CASSLAWPAISTDTQYF
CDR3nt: TGTGCCAGCAGCTTAGCGTGGCCAGCGATTAGCACAGATACGCAGTATTTT

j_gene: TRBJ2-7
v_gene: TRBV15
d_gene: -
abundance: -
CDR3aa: CATSRDRTGKTYEQYF
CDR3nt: TGTGCCACCAGCAGAGATAGAACAGGGAAGACCTACGAGCAGTACTTC

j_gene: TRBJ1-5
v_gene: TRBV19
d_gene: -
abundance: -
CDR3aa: CASSSPAADALFGNQPQHF
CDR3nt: TGTGCCAGTAGTTCTCCGGCGGCAGATGCCCTGTTCGGCAATCAGCCCCAGCATTTT

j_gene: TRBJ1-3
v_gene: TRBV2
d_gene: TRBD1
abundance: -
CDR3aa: CASSDGGQGDSGNTIYF
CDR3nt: TGTGCCAGCAGCGATGGGGGACAGGGGGACTCTGGAAACACCATATATTTT

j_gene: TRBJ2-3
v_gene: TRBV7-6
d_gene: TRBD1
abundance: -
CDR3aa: CASSPRDRRTDTQYF
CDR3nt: TGTGCCAGCAGCCCCAGGGACAGGCGCACAGATACGCAGTATTTT